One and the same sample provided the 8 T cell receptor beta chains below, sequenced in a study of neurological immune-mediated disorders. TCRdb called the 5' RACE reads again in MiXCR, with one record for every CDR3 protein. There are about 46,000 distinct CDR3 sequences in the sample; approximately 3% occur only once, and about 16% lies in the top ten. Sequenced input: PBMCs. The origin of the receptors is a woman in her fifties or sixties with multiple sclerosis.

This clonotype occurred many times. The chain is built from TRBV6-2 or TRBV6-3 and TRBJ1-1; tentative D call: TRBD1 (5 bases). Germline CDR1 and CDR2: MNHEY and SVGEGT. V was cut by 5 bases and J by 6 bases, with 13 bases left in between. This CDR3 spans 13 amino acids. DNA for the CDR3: TGTGCCAGCAGTCGAACGGTGGGGGCTGAAGCTTTCTTT. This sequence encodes CASSRTVGAEAFF.

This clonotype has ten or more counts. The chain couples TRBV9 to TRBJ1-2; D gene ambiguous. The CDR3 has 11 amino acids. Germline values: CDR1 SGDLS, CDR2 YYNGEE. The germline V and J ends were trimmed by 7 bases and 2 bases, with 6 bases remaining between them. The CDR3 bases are TGTGCCAGCGGTTTAAACTATGGCTACACCTTC. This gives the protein CASGLNYGYTF.

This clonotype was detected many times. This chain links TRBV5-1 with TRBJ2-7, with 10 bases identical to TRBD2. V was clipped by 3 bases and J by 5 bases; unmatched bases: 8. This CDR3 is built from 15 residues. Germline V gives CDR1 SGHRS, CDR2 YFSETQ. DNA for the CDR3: TGCGCCAGCAGCTACGGAACCGGGACTAGCGACGAGCAGTACTTC. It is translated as CASSYGTGTSDEQYF. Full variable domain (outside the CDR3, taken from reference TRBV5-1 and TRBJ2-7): KAGVTQTPRYLIKTRGQQVTLSCSPISGHRSVSWYQQTPGQGLQFLFEYFSETQRNKGNFPGRFSGRQFSNSRSEMNVSTLELGDSALYLCASSYGTGTSDEQYFGPGTRLTVT.

This chain's CDR3 is CATSLGGYNEQFF. In DNA, the CDR3 is TGTGCCACCTCACTAGGGGGATACAATGAGCAGTTCTTC. J is TRBJ2-1 and V is TRBV7-3; perhaps TRBD1 as D (6 bases). CDR3 length equals 13 residues. CDR1 and CDR2 from the germline V gene are SGHTA and FQGTGA. The V end was cut by 10 bases, the J end by 4 bases, with 14 bases between.

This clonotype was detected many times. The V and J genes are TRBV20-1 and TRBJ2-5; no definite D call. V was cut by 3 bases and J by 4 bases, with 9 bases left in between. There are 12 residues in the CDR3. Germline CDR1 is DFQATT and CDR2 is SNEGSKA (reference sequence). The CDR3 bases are TGCAGTGCTAGCGCTAGGTTAGAGACCCAGTACTTC. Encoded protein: CSASARLETQYF.

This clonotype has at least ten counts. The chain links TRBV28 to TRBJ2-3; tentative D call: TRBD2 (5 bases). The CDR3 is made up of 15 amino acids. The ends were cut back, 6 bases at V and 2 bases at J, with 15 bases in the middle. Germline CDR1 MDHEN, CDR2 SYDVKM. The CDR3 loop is CASSLPTMITDTQYF. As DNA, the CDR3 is TGTGCCAGCAGCCTCCCGACTATGATCACAGATACGCAGTATTTT.

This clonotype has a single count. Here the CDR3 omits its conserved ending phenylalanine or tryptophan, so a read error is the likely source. The CDR3 coding sequence is TGTGCCAGTCGGGACAGGGCGTCTAACTATGGCTACACCAAC. Protein sequence: CASRDRASNYGYTN. V and J are TRBV27 and TRBJ1-2; 9 bases are shared with TRBD1. Germline CDR1 reads MNHEY; CDR2 reads SMNVEV (reference sequence). CDR3 length: 14 residues. V lost 9 bases to trimming and J lost 0 bases; unmatched junction nucleotides: 5.

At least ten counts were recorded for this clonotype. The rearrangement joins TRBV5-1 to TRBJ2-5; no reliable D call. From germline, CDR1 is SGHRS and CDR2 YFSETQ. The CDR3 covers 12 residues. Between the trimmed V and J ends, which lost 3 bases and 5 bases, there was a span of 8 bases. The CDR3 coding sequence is TGCGCCAGCAGCTCCGGGTGGGAGACCCAGTACTTC. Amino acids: CASSSGWETQYF.